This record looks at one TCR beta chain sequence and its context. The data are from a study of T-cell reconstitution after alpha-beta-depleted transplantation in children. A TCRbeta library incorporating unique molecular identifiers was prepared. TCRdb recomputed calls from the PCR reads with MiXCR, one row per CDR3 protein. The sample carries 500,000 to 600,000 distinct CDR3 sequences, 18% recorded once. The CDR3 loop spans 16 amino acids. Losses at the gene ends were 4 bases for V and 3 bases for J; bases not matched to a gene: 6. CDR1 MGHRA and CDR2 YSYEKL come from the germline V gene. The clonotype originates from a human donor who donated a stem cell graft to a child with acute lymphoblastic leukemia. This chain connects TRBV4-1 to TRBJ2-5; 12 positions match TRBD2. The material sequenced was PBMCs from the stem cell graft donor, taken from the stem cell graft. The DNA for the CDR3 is TGCGCCAGCAGCCTGTTTGGACTAGCGGGAAAAGAGACCCAGTACTTC. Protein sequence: CASSLFGLAGKETQYF.